These 7 T cell receptor beta chains came from one sample sequenced in a study of blood T cell repertoires in COVID-19. Produced via immunoSEQ multiplex PCR; TCRdb's table is partial and in-frame only. The sample has more than 90,000 clones, roughly four fifths seen once. Sequenced sample: peripheral blood. Receptors originate from a man between 60 and 70 years old with acute or convalescent COVID-19.

The V and J genes are TRBV5-1 and TRBJ2-5, with D maybe TRBD1 (6 bases). Germline V gene data show CDR1 as SGHRS and CDR2 as YFSETQ. V was clipped by 4 bases and J by 2 bases, with 18 bases between them. This CDR3 spans 16 amino acids. The CDR3 sequence is CASSASTGLGQETQYF. CDR3 nucleotides: TGCGCCAGCAGCGCCTCTACAGGGCTCGGACAAGAGACCCAGTACTTC.

The chain carries TRBV5-1 and TRBJ2-1, with 7 bases that match TRBD2. The germline V gene encodes CDR1 SGHRS and CDR2 YFSETQ. This CDR3 spans 18 amino acids. J gave up 1 base and V 0 bases, and 10 bases lay outside the gene matches. CDR3: CASSLAGVVRGSYNEQFF. The CDR3 coding sequence is TGCGCCAGCAGCTTGGCCGGCGTGGTGCGGGGGTCCTACAATGAGCAGTTCTTC.

The rearrangement joins TRBV6-2 or TRBV6-3 to TRBJ2-2; 11 positions agree with TRBD2. Germline V gives CDR1 MNHEY, CDR2 SVGEGT. Trimming at V came to 2 bases and at J to 6 bases, leaving 8 bases not matched to a gene. This CDR3 is built from 17 residues. Here the CDR3 DNA reads TGTGCCAGCAGTTACCGACCCACTAGCGGGAGTCCCGGGGAGCTGTTTTTT. This gives the protein CASSYRPTSGSPGELFF.

The chain combines TRBV7-2 with TRBJ2-5; 7 bases match TRBD2. After removal of 3 bases from V and 6 bases from J, the junction contained 4 bases not matched to a gene. This CDR3 has 13 residues. Germline CDR1 and CDR2: SGHTA and FQGNSA. CDR3 in amino acids: CASSFGGVKTQYF. In DNA, the CDR3 is TGTGCCAGCAGCTTTGGGGGGGTAAAGACCCAGTACTTC. Using reference TRBV7-2 and TRBJ2-5 for the parts outside the CDR3, the full variable domain is GAGVSQSPSNKVTEKGKDVELRCDPISGHTALYWYRQSLGQGLEFLIYFQGNSAPDKSGLPSDRFSAERTGGSVSTLTIQRTQQEDSAVYLCASSFGGVKTQYFGPGTRLLVL.

This clone has just a few counts. The V and J genes are TRBV7-2 and TRBJ1-1; the D is unclear. This CDR3 spans 12 amino acids. V was shortened by 5 bases and J by 11 bases, with 15 bases between the two germline ends. Per germline, CDR1 SGHTA and CDR2 FQGNSA. This CDR3 reads CASSQIGVNAFF. CDR3 DNA sequence: TGTGCCAGCAGCCAGATCGGGGTTAACGCTTTCTTT.

The chain links TRBV10-1 to TRBJ2-5; 10 bases are a match to TRBD2. Per the germline V gene, CDR1 is WNHNN and CDR2 is SYGVQD (reference sequence). Trimming took 3 bases from V and 1 from J; bases not matched to a gene: 5. The CDR3 covers 16 residues. CDR3 DNA: TGCGCCAGCAGTGAAGGGTTAGCGGGGGGCCAAGAGACCCAGTACTTC. This gives the protein CASSEGLAGGQETQYF.

The rearrangement uses TRBV5-1 and TRBJ1-3; the D gene is possibly TRBD1 (5 bases). Trimming took off 0 bases at V and 2 bases at J, with 9 bases between the two ends. Per the germline V gene, CDR1 is SGHRS and CDR2 is YFSETQ. This CDR3 comprises 15 residues. The CDR3 protein is CASSLVGLAGNTIYF. For the CDR3, the DNA is TGCGCCAGCAGCTTGGTGGGGCTCGCTGGAAACACCATATATTTT. Based on the CDR3 plus reference TRBV5-1 and TRBJ1-3, the full variable domain is KAGVTQTPRYLIKTRGQQVTLSCSPISGHRSVSWYQQTPGQGLQFLFEYFSETQRNKGNFPGRFSGRQFSNSRSEMNVSTLELGDSALYLCASSLVGLAGNTIYFGEGSWLTVV.